The T cell receptor (beta chain) described here comes from a study of T cell repertoires in cytomegalovirus infection. Each CDR3 protein is one row after TCRdb ran MiXCR on the reads. Of 250,000 to 300,000 distinct CDR3 sequences listed, around 20% are singletons. V was pared by 6 bases and J by 1 base, with 13 bases of the junction left unmatched. Germline-derived CDR1 and CDR2 are MNHNY and SVGAGI (reference sequence). The CDR3 runs 17 residues. On this clonotype: What it binds is unknown.

The source material was cultured PBMCs, sampled from culture after CMV antigen stimulation. The rearrangement links TRBV6-6 to TRBJ1-1, with TRBD1 identical over 8 bases. This TCR derives from a human donor in good health (CMV status not recorded). Some clones in this sample may be carry-over from other donors' samples. This CDR3 is CASSRRGQGARNTEAFF. CDR3 DNA: TGTGCCAGCAGCCGCAGGGGCCAGGGGGCGAGGAACACTGAAGCTTTCTTT.